One T cell receptor (beta chain) is described in this entry. The antigen remains undetermined. This entry belongs to a study of CD8+ T cells in alopecia areata. Extraction and reverse transcription of RNA yielded cDNA as the sequencing template. Measured with immunoSEQ multiplex PCR; TCRdb has only the in-frame clones, and not every one. The data show fewer than 250,000 clones, about 65% seen once. Indicated treatment: oral pan-JAK inhibitor, 5-10 mg twice daily. Peripheral blood samples and lesional scalp punch biopsies were obtained from alopecia areata patients. Study-wide points: Lesional scalp, notably in alopecia totalis/universalis, had clonality above that of normal scalp. It was less clear whether patients shared TCRs than it was in mice, possibly because of HLA.

Germline V lookup: CDR1 MNHEY, CDR2 SMNVEV (reference sequence). Trimming stripped 4 bases from V and 8 bases from J, with 11 bases between. This CDR3 has 12 residues. The sequence was collected from a human donor with alopecia areata. The material sequenced was CD4+ T cells sorted from blood, taken between weeks 47 and 50, from a patient treated with tofacitinib. V is TRBV27 and J is TRBJ1-2; D call uncertain. CDR3 protein: CASSSGLTGYTF. The CDR3 DNA sequence: TGTGCCAGCAGTTCCGGACTTACAGGCTACACCTTC.